This TCR beta chain was recovered during a study of PD-1 blockade in classical Hodgkin lymphoma. Overall study results and limits: Still unresolved is the cause of the repertoire differences, which may be disease activity or prior therapy. Later analyses included only patients treated at least 1 year post-ASCT. A significant rise in TCR diversity by C4D1 was seen for CD4+ but not CD8+ cells.

Every single patient, without exception, relapsed after autologous stem cell transplantation, and brentuximab vedotin exposure varied. Data came from immunoSEQ multiplex PCR; TCRdb stores just in-frame clones and leaves some out. The sample lists 3,500 to 4,500 clones, less than 80% seen once, with approximately 50% in the top ten. Trimming took off 5 bases at V and 4 bases at J, with 18 bases between the two ends. CDR1 is LNHNV, CDR2 YYDKDF, per germline (reference sequence). The CDR3 has 16 amino acids. In the case of this clone: What it binds is not known.

V and J are TRBV15 and TRBJ2-1; D tentatively reads TRBD1 or TRBD2 (6 bases each). The sample in question was peripheral blood mononuclear cells (PBMCs), obtained at baseline. This receptor was taken from a human donor with classical Hodgkin lymphoma. The CDR3 DNA is TGTGCCACCAGCCCCTTGGTAGGGGGGCAATACAATGAGCAGTTCTTC. This sequence encodes CATSPLVGGQYNEQFF.